This T cell receptor beta chain was documented in a study of T cells after yellow fever vaccination. The germline V gene encodes CDR1 SGHTA and CDR2 FQGNSA. The CDR3 is 12 amino acids. Trimming left V 6 bases short and J 4 bases short, with 8 bases between. Synthesis of TCR cDNA relied on 5'RACE template switching, which attached a universal primer site and UMIs. One entry per CDR3 protein results from TCRdb running MiXCR on the 5' RACE reads. The sample yields some 27,000 distinct CDR3 sequences, 6.3% seen once. There are many counts of this clonotype. This specimen consisted of PBMCs, either bulk or a sorted T-cell subset (CD4+, CD8+, memory, or dextramer-sorted; not recorded which), obtained on the day of the yellow fever booster vaccination. This clonotype originated in a man aged 30 to 39 who received the YFV17D yellow fever vaccine. The chain joins TRBV7-2 to TRBJ2-3; D is unclear. The CDR3 sequence: CASSASSDTQYF. DNA of the CDR3: TGTGCCAGCAGTGCCTCCTCAGATACGCAGTATTTT.